The 10 T cell receptor beta chains below come from one sample, sequenced in a study of OX40 agonist ivuxolimab in advanced cancers. The method was the immunoSEQ multiplex PCR assay. Not all clones reach the TCRdb copy of this immuneACCESS table, which keeps in-frame sequences only. Checked studies attribute under half of the gap to unresolved V genes and leave the rest unexplained. The sample includes roughly 56,000 clones, with about 86% observed a single time. The ten top clones hold nearly 0.9% of the sample. This specimen was CD4+ or CD8+ T cells sorted from blood, taken in a trial of the OX40 agonist ivuxolimab. Receptors were obtained from an adult with an advanced solid tumor such as melanoma, head and neck, liver or kidney cancer.

The chain joins TRBV4-1 to TRBJ2-3; no definite D call. CDR3 length equals 16 residues. The ends were cut back, 0 bases at V and 0 bases at J, with 10 bases in the middle. Per the germline V gene, CDR1 is MGHRA and CDR2 is YSYEKL. The CDR3 nucleotides are TGCGCCAGCAGCCAAGAAGGAGTAGGGAGCACAGATACGCAGTATTTT. Its translation is CASSQEGVGSTDTQYF.

This chain links TRBV28 with TRBJ1-1; TRBD1 agrees at 9 bases. With 10 bases clipped from V and 6 bases from J, the junction kept 9 bases outside the gene matches. From germline, CDR1 is MDHEN and CDR2 SYDVKM. This CDR3 has 13 amino acids. The CDR3 DNA follows: TGTGCCATCCGGGACAGGGTTTTCTCTGAAGCTTTCTTT. Residues: CAIRDRVFSEAFF.

V gene TRBV23-1 combines with J gene TRBJ1-5, with D possibly being TRBD1 (5 bases). TRBV23-1 is noted as an ORF with a role that remains uncertain. Trimming took 0 bases from V and 3 from J, leaving 12 bases between them. The CDR3 runs 16 residues. CDR3 sequence: CASSQSIGGNNQPQHF. DNA for the CDR3: TGCGCCAGCAGTCAATCGATCGGGGGGAACAATCAGCCCCAGCATTTT.

The chain couples TRBV6-1 to TRBJ2-7; D call uncertain. Germline V gives CDR1 MNHNS, CDR2 SASEGT. V was pared by 1 base and J by 0 bases, with 10 bases between. The length of the CDR3 is 15 residues. The chain's CDR3 is CASSEGPMSSYEQYF. CDR3 DNA sequence: TGTGCCAGCAGTGAAGGACCGATGAGCTCCTACGAGCAGTACTTC.

The rearrangement links TRBV19 to TRBJ2-2; D is perhaps TRBD1 or TRBD2 (5 bases each). The CDR3 spans 16 residues. V lost 2 bases, J lost 7 bases, and 17 bases lay in between. The germline V gene encodes CDR1 LNHDA and CDR2 SQIVND (reference sequence). The CDR3 DNA follows: TGTGCCAGTAGTATACTAGCAGCAGGGCTTAACGGGGAGCTGTTTTTT. It specifies CASSILAAGLNGELFF. Supplemented by reference TRBV19 and TRBJ2-2, the full variable domain reads DGGITQSPKYLFRKEGQNVTLSCEQNLNHDAMYWYRQDPGQGLRLIYYSQIVNDFQKGDIAEGYSVSREKKESFPLTVTSAQKNPTAFYLCASSILAAGLNGELFFGEGSRLTVL.

The genes are TRBV19 and TRBJ2-7; TRBD1 or TRBD2 may be the D gene (6 bases each). Deletions cut 3 bases from V and 2 bases from J, with 11 bases between. Germline V gene sequence: CDR1 LNHDA, CDR2 SQIVND (reference sequence). The CDR3 has 14 amino acids. The CDR3 DNA follows: TGTGCCAGTAGTATTCAGGGGAGGACCTACGAGCAGTACTTC. Translating it yields CASSIQGRTYEQYF.

The chain employs TRBV19 and TRBJ1-5; tentatively, D is TRBD1 (6 bases). CDR1 is LNHDA, CDR2 SQIVND, per germline (reference sequence). The CDR3 runs 16 residues. Trimming shortened V by 4 bases and J by 9 bases, and 22 bases separated the two germline ends. As DNA, the CDR3 is TGTGCCAGTAGTACCTTTTTTCACAGGGAAAGCCGGCCCCAGCATTTT. Translated, it gives CASSTFFHRESRPQHF.

This chain connects TRBV29-1 to TRBJ2-1; no clear D gene. Trimming shortened V by 0 bases and J by 8 bases, and 11 bases separated the two germline ends. In germline, CDR1 is SQVTM, CDR2 ANQGSEA. The CDR3 extends over 13 amino acids. CDR3 coding DNA: TGCAGCGTTGAAGAGGCCTCGCATCATGAGCAGTTCTTC. Protein sequence: CSVEEASHHEQFF.

This clone is medium-sized within its sample. The chain links TRBV13 to TRBJ2-7, with TRBD2 matching over 13 bases. Germline-derived CDR1 and CDR2 are PRHDT and FYEKMQ (reference sequence). This CDR3 has 18 residues. V gave up 6 bases and J gave up 3 bases; unmatched junction bases: 14. CDR3 bases: TGTGCCAGCAGACCCTCTAGACTAGCGGGGGGCCATAACTACGAGCAGTACTTC. Amino acids: CASRPSRLAGGHNYEQYF.

This chain links TRBV9 with TRBJ2-5; weak D call: TRBD1 (6 bases). This CDR3 has 14 amino acids. Trimming took 0 bases from V and 3 from J, leaving 9 bases between them. Germline V gene lookup returns CDR1 SGDLS and CDR2 YYNGEE. The CDR3: CASSVEPGEETQYF. The CDR3 region has the DNA TGTGCCAGCAGCGTAGAGCCAGGGGAAGAGACCCAGTACTTC.